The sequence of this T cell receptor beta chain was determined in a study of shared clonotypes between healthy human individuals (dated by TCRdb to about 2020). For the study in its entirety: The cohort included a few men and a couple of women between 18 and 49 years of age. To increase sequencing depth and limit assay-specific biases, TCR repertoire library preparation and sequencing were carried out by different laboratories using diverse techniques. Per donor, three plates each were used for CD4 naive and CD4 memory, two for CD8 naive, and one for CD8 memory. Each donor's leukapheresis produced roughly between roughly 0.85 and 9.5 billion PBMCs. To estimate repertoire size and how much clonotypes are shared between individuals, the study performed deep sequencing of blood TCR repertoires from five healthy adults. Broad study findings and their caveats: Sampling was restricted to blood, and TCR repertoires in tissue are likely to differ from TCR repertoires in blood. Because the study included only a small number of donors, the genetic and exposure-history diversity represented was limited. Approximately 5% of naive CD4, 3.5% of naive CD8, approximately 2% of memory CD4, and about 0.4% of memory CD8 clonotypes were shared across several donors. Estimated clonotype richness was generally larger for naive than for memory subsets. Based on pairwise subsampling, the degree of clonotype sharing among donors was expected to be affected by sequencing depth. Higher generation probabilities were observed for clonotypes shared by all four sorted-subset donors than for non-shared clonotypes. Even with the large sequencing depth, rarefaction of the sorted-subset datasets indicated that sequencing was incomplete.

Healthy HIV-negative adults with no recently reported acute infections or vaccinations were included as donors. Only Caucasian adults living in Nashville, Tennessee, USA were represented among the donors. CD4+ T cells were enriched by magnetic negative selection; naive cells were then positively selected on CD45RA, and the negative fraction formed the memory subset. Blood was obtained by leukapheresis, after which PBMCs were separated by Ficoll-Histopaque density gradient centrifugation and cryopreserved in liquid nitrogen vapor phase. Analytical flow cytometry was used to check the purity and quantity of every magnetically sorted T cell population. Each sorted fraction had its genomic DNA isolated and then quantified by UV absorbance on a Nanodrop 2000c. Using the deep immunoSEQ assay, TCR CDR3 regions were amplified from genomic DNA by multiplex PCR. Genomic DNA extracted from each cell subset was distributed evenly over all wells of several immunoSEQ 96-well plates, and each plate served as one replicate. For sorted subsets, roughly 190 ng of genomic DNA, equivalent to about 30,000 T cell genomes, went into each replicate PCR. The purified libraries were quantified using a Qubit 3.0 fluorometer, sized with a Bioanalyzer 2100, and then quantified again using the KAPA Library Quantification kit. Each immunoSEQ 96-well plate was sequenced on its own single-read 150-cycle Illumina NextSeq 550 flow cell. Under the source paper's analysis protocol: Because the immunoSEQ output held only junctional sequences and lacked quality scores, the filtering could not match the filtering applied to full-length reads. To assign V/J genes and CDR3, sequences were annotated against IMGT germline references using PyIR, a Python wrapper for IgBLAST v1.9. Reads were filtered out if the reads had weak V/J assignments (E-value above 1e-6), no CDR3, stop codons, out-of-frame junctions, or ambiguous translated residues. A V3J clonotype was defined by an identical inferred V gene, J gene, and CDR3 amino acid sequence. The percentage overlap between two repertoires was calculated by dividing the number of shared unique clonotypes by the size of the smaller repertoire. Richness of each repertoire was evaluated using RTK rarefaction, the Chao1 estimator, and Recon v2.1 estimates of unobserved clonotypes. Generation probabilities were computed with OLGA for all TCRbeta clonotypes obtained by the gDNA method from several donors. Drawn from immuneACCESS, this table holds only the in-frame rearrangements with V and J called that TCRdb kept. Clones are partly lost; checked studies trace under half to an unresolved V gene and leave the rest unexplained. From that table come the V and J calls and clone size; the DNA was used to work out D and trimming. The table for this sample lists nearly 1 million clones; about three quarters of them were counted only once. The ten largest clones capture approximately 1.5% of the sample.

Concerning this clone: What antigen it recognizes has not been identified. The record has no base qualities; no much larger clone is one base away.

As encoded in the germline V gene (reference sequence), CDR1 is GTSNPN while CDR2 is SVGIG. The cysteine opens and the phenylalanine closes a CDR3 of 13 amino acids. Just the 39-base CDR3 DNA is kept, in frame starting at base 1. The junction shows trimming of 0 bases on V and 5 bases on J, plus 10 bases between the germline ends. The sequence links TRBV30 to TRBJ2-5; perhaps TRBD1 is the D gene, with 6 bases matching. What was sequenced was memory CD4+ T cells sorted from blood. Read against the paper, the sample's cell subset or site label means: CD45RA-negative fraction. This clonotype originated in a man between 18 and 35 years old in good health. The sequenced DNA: TGTGCCTGGAGTGTACAGGGCTACGAGACCCAGTACTTC. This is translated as CAWSVQGYETQYF.